Listed below are T cell receptor beta chains from one sample, sequenced in a study of CD8+ T cells in alopecia areata. Assay used: immunoSEQ multiplex PCR; TCRdb lists only in-frame clones, some missing. The data contain tens of thousands of clones, around three fifths of them singletons. This specimen consisted of CD8+ T cells sorted from blood, obtained at week 4, from a patient treated with tofacitinib. These receptors all come from a human donor with alopecia areata. The CDR3 runs from the conserved cysteine through the conserved F or W. A D gene is named only where the DNA matches it firmly. Not all rows give a size; the values are once, few, many and, for expanded clones, a class.

j_gene: TRBJ2-7; v_gene: TRBV19; abundance: -; d_gene: -; CDR3nt: TGTGCCAGTAGTCCGACAGGTCTTAGGAGCGAGCAGTACTTC; CDR3aa: CASSPTGLRSEQYF
j_gene: TRBJ2-1; v_gene: TRBV30; abundance: -; d_gene: -; CDR3nt: TGTGCCTGGAGTGCGAGGGGGTTGGCAGGGTCCTACAATGAGCAGTTCTTC; CDR3aa: CAWSARGLAGSYNEQFF
j_gene: TRBJ2-7; v_gene: TRBV29-1; abundance: -; d_gene: TRBD2; CDR3nt: TGCAGCGTTGAAGTCCCCGGGACTAGCGGGGCGCTCACCTACGAGCAGTACTTC; CDR3aa: CSVEVPGTSGALTYEQYF
j_gene: TRBJ1-2; v_gene: TRBV30; abundance: -; d_gene: -; CDR3nt: TGTGCCTGGAGGGACACCTTCGCAGATGGCTACACCTTC; CDR3aa: CAWRDTFADGYTF
j_gene: TRBJ1-2; v_gene: TRBV7-9; abundance: few; d_gene: TRBD1; CDR3nt: TGTGCCAGCAGCGTGACAGGGGTGGATGGCTACACCTTC; CDR3aa: CASSVTGVDGYTF
j_gene: TRBJ2-7; v_gene: TRBV6-5; abundance: -; d_gene: -; CDR3nt: TGTGCCAGCAGTGAAACTAGCCAGGGTGTCGAGCAGTACTTC; CDR3aa: CASSETSQGVEQYF
j_gene: TRBJ2-1; v_gene: TRBV9; abundance: -; d_gene: TRBD1; CDR3nt: TGTGCCAGCAGCAAATTACCGGGACAGGGGGTTGATGATGAGCAGTTCTTC; CDR3aa: CASSKLPGQGVDDEQFF
j_gene: TRBJ2-3; v_gene: TRBV14; abundance: -; d_gene: -; CDR3nt: TGTGCCAGCTCCCTTAGCAGAGATACGCAGTATTTT; CDR3aa: CASSLSRDTQYF
j_gene: TRBJ2-5; v_gene: TRBV10-2; abundance: few; d_gene: -; CDR3nt: TGCGCCAGCAGTGAGTGGGCAGGGGAGAACCAAGAGACCCAGTACTTC; CDR3aa: CASSEWAGENQETQYF
j_gene: TRBJ2-6; v_gene: TRBV29-1; abundance: -; d_gene: -; CDR3nt: TGCAGCGTACGGGATTCTGGGGCCAACGTCCTGACTTTC; CDR3aa: CSVRDSGANVLTF
j_gene: TRBJ2-1; v_gene: TRBV4-3; abundance: -; d_gene: -; CDR3nt: TGCGCCAGCAGCCAAGGCATGGATGAGCAGTTCTTC; CDR3aa: CASSQGMDEQFF
j_gene: TRBJ2-7; v_gene: TRBV7-9; abundance: -; d_gene: TRBD1; CDR3nt: TGTGCCAGCAGCTCCCGGGACAGGGATGGCGAGCAGTACTTC; CDR3aa: CASSSRDRDGEQYF
j_gene: TRBJ2-3; v_gene: TRBV19; abundance: -; d_gene: -; CDR3nt: TGTGCCAGTAGTATAGGGGCAGGTTGGACAGATACGCAGTATTTT; CDR3aa: CASSIGAGWTDTQYF
j_gene: TRBJ2-7; v_gene: TRBV29-1; abundance: -; d_gene: -; CDR3nt: TGCAGCGTTGAAACAGGCTACGAGCAGTACTTC; CDR3aa: CSVETGYEQYF
j_gene: TRBJ1-6; v_gene: TRBV5-1; abundance: -; d_gene: -; CDR3nt: TGCGCCAGCAGCTTGGCGGAGGGAGGATCCTATAATTCACCCCTCCACTTT; CDR3aa: CASSLAEGGSYNSPLHF
j_gene: TRBJ1-2; v_gene: TRBV25-1; abundance: few; d_gene: TRBD1; CDR3nt: TGTGCCAGCAGTGAGCCCAGCACGACAGGGTATGATGGCTACACCTTC; CDR3aa: CASSEPSTTGYDGYTF
j_gene: TRBJ2-1; v_gene: TRBV6-5; abundance: -; d_gene: TRBD1; CDR3nt: TGTGCCAGCACCCCACAGGGGTCCGGCTTCGATGAGCAGTTCTTC; CDR3aa: CASTPQGSGFDEQFF
j_gene: TRBJ2-5; v_gene: TRBV2; abundance: -; d_gene: TRBD2; CDR3nt: TGTGCCAGCAAGGTCCCTAGCGGGGGCCGGCTAGAGACCCAGTACTTC; CDR3aa: CASKVPSGGRLETQYF
j_gene: TRBJ2-1; v_gene: TRBV29-1; abundance: -; d_gene: -; CDR3nt: TGCAGCTCCCGGTCGGCGGGTGAGCAGTTCTTC; CDR3aa: CSSRSAGEQFF
j_gene: TRBJ1-6; v_gene: TRBV4-3; abundance: -; d_gene: -; CDR3nt: TGCGCCAGCAGGGGAATCGAGGGGGATTCACCCCTCCACTTT; CDR3aa: CASRGIEGDSPLHF
j_gene: TRBJ2-2; v_gene: TRBV9; abundance: -; d_gene: -; CDR3nt: TGTGCCAGCAGCGTATACAGGTCGGGCACCGGGGAGCTGTTTTTT; CDR3aa: CASSVYRSGTGELFF
j_gene: TRBJ1-1; v_gene: TRBV30; abundance: -; d_gene: -; CDR3nt: TGTGCCTGGAGTCAGTCGGGCGCTGAAGCTTTCTTT; CDR3aa: CAWSQSGAEAFF
j_gene: TRBJ2-7; v_gene: TRBV11-3; abundance: -; d_gene: -; CDR3nt: TGTGCCAGCAGCCTAGGACAATCCTACGAGCAGTACTTC; CDR3aa: CASSLGQSYEQYF
j_gene: TRBJ2-2; v_gene: TRBV29-1; abundance: -; d_gene: TRBD1; CDR3nt: TGCAGCGCGCTCTGGACAGGGAGCCCCGGGGAGCTGTTTTTT; CDR3aa: CSALWTGSPGELFF
j_gene: TRBJ2-7; v_gene: TRBV29-1; abundance: -; d_gene: -; CDR3nt: TGCAGCGTTGTAGGGGACACCTACGAGCAGTACTTC; CDR3aa: CSVVGDTYEQYF
j_gene: TRBJ1-1; v_gene: TRBV11-3; abundance: few; d_gene: -; CDR3nt: TGTGCCAGCAGCTTAGGGAGCTCGCCGGAGACTGAAGCTTTCTTT; CDR3aa: CASSLGSSPETEAFF
j_gene: TRBJ2-5; v_gene: TRBV9; abundance: -; d_gene: -; CDR3nt: TGTGCCAGCAGCGTAGCTCAGCAAGAGACCCAGTACTTC; CDR3aa: CASSVAQQETQYF
j_gene: TRBJ1-4; v_gene: TRBV29-1; abundance: -; d_gene: -; CDR3nt: TGCAGCGTTGTAGGTGCAACTAATGAAAAACTGTTTTTT; CDR3aa: CSVVGATNEKLFF
j_gene: TRBJ2-7; v_gene: TRBV7-8; abundance: -; d_gene: -; CDR3nt: TGTGCCAGCAGCTCCGTCTGGGGCTCCTACGAGCAGTACTTC; CDR3aa: CASSSVWGSYEQYF
j_gene: TRBJ2-5; v_gene: TRBV30; abundance: -; d_gene: -; CDR3nt: TGTGCCTGGAGTCCTGGGGAAGAGACCCAGTACTTC; CDR3aa: CAWSPGEETQYF
j_gene: TRBJ2-7; v_gene: TRBV5-1; abundance: many; d_gene: TRBD2; CDR3nt: TGCGCCAGCAGCTTTGACGGGGGGAGCTCCTACGAGCAGTACTTC; CDR3aa: CASSFDGGSSYEQYF
j_gene: TRBJ2-7; v_gene: TRBV7-2; abundance: -; d_gene: -; CDR3nt: TGTGCCAGCAGCTTGGACGGGCTTCCGGACGAGCAGTACTTC; CDR3aa: CASSLDGLPDEQYF
j_gene: TRBJ2-3; v_gene: TRBV27; abundance: once; d_gene: -; CDR3nt: TGTGCCAGCAGTTTAAGGGCCGCAGATACGCAGTATTTT; CDR3aa: CASSLRAADTQYF
j_gene: TRBJ2-7; v_gene: TRBV6-6; abundance: -; d_gene: TRBD1; CDR3nt: TGTGCCAGCAGTTACTCGAGGGACAGGGGAGACTACGAGCAGTACTTC; CDR3aa: CASSYSRDRGDYEQYF
j_gene: TRBJ2-3; v_gene: TRBV7-6; abundance: -; d_gene: -; CDR3nt: TGTGCCAGCAGCACCAGAGAGTTAGGCGCAGATACGCAGTATTTT; CDR3aa: CASSTRELGADTQYF
j_gene: TRBJ2-4; v_gene: TRBV13; abundance: -; d_gene: -; CDR3nt: TGTGCCAGCAGCAATTCTTACAGGATTCAGTACTTC; CDR3aa: CASSNSYRIQYF
j_gene: TRBJ2-1; v_gene: TRBV12-5; abundance: medium-sized; d_gene: TRBD2; CDR3nt: TGTGCTAGTGGTTTACGACTAGCGGGGGGGCAAAGTGAGCAGTTCTTC; CDR3aa: CASGLRLAGGQSEQFF
j_gene: TRBJ2-7; v_gene: TRBV7-9; abundance: -; d_gene: -; CDR3nt: TGTGCCAGCAGCTTACTAGTTGGAGGGGACGAGCAGTACTTC; CDR3aa: CASSLLVGGDEQYF
j_gene: TRBJ2-3; v_gene: TRBV11-3; abundance: -; d_gene: -; CDR3nt: TGTGCCAGCAGCAAATACTACACAGATACGCAGTATTTT; CDR3aa: CASSKYYTDTQYF
j_gene: TRBJ2-5; v_gene: TRBV29-1; abundance: few; d_gene: -; CDR3nt: TGCAGCGTTGGGTCCAAGGTGGGAGACCAGTACTTC; CDR3aa: CSVGSKVGDQYF
j_gene: TRBJ2-7; v_gene: TRBV7-2; abundance: few; d_gene: -; CDR3nt: TGTGCCAGCAGCTCGAGCTCCTACGAGCAGTACTTC; CDR3aa: CASSSSSYEQYF
j_gene: TRBJ2-4; v_gene: TRBV9; abundance: -; d_gene: -; CDR3nt: TGTGCCAGCAGCGTAGTCCTAGGACCCATTCAGTACTTC; CDR3aa: CASSVVLGPIQYF
j_gene: TRBJ1-2; v_gene: TRBV4-1; abundance: -; d_gene: -; CDR3nt: TGCGCCAGCAGCCAAGATTCGGCGGTGTATGGCTACACCTTC; CDR3aa: CASSQDSAVYGYTF
j_gene: TRBJ2-1; v_gene: TRBV10-1; abundance: -; d_gene: -; CDR3nt: TGCGCCAGCAGTGAAAAGGGGGAAGCCTACAATGAGCAGTTCTTC; CDR3aa: CASSEKGEAYNEQFF
j_gene: TRBJ2-2; v_gene: TRBV30; abundance: -; d_gene: -; CDR3nt: TGTGCCTGGAGTGTACTCAATACCGGGGAGCTGTTTTTT; CDR3aa: CAWSVLNTGELFF
j_gene: TRBJ2-2; v_gene: TRBV7-3; abundance: medium-sized; d_gene: -; CDR3nt: TGTGCCAGCAGCTTAATCGGGACCGGGGAGCTGTTTTTT; CDR3aa: CASSLIGTGELFF
j_gene: TRBJ2-7; v_gene: TRBV30; abundance: once; d_gene: -; CDR3nt: TGTGCCTGGAGTGGTGCAGGGAGATTCCACGAGCAGTACTTC; CDR3aa: CAWSGAGRFHEQYF
j_gene: TRBJ2-7; v_gene: TRBV27; abundance: -; d_gene: TRBD1; CDR3nt: TGTGCCATCATGACAGGGACCCACGAGCAGTACTTC; CDR3aa: CAIMTGTHEQYF
j_gene: TRBJ2-1; v_gene: TRBV4-3; abundance: -; d_gene: TRBD2; CDR3nt: TGCGCCAGCAGCCAAGTCTTGGCGGGGGTTTTTGATGAGCAGTTCTTC; CDR3aa: CASSQVLAGVFDEQFF
j_gene: TRBJ1-1; v_gene: TRBV10-2; abundance: -; d_gene: -; CDR3nt: TGCGCCAGCAGTAAGAACACTGAAGCTTTCTTT; CDR3aa: CASSKNTEAFF
j_gene: TRBJ2-1; v_gene: TRBV27; abundance: -; d_gene: -; CDR3nt: TGTGCCAGCCAGGGCCCGAGCTCCTACAATGAGCAGTTCTTC; CDR3aa: CASQGPSSYNEQFF